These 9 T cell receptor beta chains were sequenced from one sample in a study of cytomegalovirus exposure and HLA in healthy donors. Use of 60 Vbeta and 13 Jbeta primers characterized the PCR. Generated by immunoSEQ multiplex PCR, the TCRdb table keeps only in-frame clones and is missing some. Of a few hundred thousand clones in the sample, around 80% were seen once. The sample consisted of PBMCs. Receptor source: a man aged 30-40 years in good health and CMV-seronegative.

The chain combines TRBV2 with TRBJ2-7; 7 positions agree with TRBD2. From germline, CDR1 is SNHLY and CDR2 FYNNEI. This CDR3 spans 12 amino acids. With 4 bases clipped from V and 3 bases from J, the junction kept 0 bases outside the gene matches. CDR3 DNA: TGTGCCAGCAGTGGGGACTACTACGAGCAGTACTTC. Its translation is CASSGDYYEQYF.

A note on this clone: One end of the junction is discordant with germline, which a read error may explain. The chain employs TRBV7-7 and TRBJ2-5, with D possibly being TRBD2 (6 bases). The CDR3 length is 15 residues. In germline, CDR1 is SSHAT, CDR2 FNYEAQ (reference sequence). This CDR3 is CASSHGTDPRETQYF. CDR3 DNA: TGTGCTAGCAGCCACGGGACTGACCCCAGGGAGACCCAGTACTTC.

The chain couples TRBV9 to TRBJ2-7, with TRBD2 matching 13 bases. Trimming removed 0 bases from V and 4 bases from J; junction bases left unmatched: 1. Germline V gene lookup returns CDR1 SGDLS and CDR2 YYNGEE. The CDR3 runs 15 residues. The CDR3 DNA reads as TGTGCCAGCAGCGTAGGGACTAGCGGGGGATACGAGCAGTACTTC. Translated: CASSVGTSGGYEQYF.

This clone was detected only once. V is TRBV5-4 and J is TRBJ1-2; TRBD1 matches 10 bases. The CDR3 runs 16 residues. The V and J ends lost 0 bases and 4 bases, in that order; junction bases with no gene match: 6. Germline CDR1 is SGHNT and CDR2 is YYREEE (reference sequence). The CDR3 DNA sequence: TGTGCCAGCAGCTTGGGCCCGGACAGGGGGGGCTATGGCTACACCTTC. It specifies CASSLGPDRGGYGYTF.

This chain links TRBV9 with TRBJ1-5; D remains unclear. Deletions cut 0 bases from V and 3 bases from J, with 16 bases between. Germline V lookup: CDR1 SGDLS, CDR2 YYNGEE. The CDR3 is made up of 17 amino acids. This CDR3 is CASSVEGAVRDNQPQHF. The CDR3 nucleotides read TGTGCCAGCAGCGTAGAAGGCGCGGTGAGGGACAATCAGCCCCAGCATTTT.

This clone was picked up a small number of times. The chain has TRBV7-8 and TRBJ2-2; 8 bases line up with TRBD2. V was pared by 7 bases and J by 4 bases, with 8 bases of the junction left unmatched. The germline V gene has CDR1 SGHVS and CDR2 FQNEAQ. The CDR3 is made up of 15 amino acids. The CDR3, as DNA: TGTGCCAGCACCCCAGCGGGGGCCTCCACCGGGGAGCTGTTTTTT. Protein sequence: CASTPAGASTGELFF.

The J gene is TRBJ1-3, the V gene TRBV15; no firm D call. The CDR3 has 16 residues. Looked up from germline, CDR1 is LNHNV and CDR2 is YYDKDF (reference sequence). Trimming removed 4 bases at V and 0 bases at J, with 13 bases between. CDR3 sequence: CATSMKPIFSGNTIYF. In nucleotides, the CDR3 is TGTGCCACCAGCATGAAGCCTATTTTCTCTGGAAACACCATATATTTT.

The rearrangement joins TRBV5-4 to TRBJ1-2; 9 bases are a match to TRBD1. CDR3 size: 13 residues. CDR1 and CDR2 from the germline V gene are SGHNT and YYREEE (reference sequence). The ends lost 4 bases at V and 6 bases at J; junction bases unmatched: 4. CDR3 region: CASSGGQGHGYTF. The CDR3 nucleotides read TGTGCCAGCAGCGGGGGACAGGGACATGGCTACACCTTC.

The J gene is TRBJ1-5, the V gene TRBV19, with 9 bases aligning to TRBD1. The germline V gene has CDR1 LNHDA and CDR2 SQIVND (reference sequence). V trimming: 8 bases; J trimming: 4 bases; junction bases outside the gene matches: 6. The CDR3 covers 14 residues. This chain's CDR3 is CASVDRGVNQPQHF. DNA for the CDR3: TGTGCCAGTGTTGACAGGGGGGTTAATCAGCCCCAGCATTTT.